This TCR beta chain originates from a study of cytomegalovirus exposure and HLA in healthy donors. This CDR3 region has 15 residues. V gave up 4 bases and J gave up 4 bases; unmatched junction bases: 9. CDR1 and CDR2 from the germline V gene are SEHNR and FQNEAQ (reference sequence). This clone was detected once. In the PCR, 60 Vbeta and 13 Jbeta primers were used. Profiling relied on immunoSEQ multiplex PCR, and the TCRdb table lists in-frame clones only, not all of them. Of about 140,000 clones in the sample, 66% were seen once. The TCR originated in a woman aged 60-75 years in good health and CMV-seronegative. The chain is built from TRBV7-9 and TRBJ1-1; TRBD1 aligns across 7 bases. Source material: PBMCs. As DNA, the CDR3 is TGTGCCAGCAGCTCGAACAGGGGACGGCGCACTGAAGCTTTCTTT. This gives the protein CASSSNRGRRTEAFF.